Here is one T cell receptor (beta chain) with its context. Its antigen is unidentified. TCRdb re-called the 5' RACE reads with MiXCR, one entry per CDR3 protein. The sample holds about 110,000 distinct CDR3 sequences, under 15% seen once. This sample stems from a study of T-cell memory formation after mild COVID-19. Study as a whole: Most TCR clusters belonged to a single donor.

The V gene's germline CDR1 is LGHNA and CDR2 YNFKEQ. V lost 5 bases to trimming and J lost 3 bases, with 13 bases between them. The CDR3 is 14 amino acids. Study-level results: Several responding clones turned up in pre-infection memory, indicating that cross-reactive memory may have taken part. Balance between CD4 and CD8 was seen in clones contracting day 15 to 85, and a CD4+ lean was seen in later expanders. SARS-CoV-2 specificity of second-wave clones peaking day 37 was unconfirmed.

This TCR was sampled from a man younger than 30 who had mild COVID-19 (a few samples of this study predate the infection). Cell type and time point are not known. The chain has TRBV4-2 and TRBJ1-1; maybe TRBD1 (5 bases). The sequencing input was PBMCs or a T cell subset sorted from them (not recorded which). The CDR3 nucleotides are TGTGCCAGCAGCTACGGGGGGGAAGACACTGAAGCTTTCTTT. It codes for CASSYGGEDTEAFF.